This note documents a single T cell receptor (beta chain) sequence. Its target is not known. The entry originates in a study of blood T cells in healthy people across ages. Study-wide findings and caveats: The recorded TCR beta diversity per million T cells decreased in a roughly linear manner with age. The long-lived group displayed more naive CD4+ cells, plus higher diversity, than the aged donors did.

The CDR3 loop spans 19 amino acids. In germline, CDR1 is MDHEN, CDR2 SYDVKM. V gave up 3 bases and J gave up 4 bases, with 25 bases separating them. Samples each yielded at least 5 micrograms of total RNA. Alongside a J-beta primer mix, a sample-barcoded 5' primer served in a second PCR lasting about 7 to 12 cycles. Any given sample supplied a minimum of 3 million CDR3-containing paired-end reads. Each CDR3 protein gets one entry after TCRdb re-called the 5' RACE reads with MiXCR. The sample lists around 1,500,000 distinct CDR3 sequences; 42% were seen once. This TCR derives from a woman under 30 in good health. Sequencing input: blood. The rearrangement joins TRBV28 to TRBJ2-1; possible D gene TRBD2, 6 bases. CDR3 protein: CASSFFGVGGAIHYNEQFF. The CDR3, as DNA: TGTGCCAGCAGTTTCTTTGGCGTCGGAGGGGCTATCCATTACAATGAGCAGTTCTTC.